This TCR beta chain came from a study of neurological immune-mediated disorders. TCRdb recomputed calls from the 5' RACE reads with MiXCR, one row per CDR3 protein. Among about 46,000 distinct CDR3 sequences, 3.5% to 5% were seen once, and the ten largest hold 5.5% to 6%. Many counts were recorded for this clonotype. Its specificity is not known. Broader study findings: The absence of shared CDR3 amino acid sequences among expanded clones across subjects suggests private repertoires in all groups. Multiple sclerosis patients had less TCR clonal expansion than even healthy controls, unlike HTLV-1-associated myelopathy. Phylogenetically, 18 of 34 multiple sclerosis patients' repertoires fell into one related-CDR3 cluster, a possible signature.

The unsorted libraries originated from 2 million PBMCs that had been stored at -80 C. This CDR3 is built from 13 residues. Germline CDR1 is MGHRA and CDR2 is YSYEKL. Trimming removed 0 bases from V and 6 bases from J, with 8 bases in between. Sequencing used PBMCs. V gene TRBV4-1 combines with J gene TRBJ1-1; D is undetermined. This clonotype was obtained from a woman in her sixties with multiple sclerosis. The CDR3 sequence is CASSQDGWAEAFF. The CDR3 region has the DNA TGCGCCAGCAGCCAAGATGGGTGGGCTGAAGCTTTCTTT.